The next 32 T cell receptor beta chains were all read from a single sample in a study of blood T cell repertoires in COVID-19. Here immunoSEQ multiplex PCR was the method, and the copy in TCRdb shows in-frame clones only, minus some. The sample carries about 250,000 clones, 70% to 90% recorded once. The sample consisted of peripheral blood. The receptor source for this set is a man aged 18 to 29 with active or convalescent COVID-19.

V and J are TRBV11-2 and TRBJ1-1; 8 bases line up with TRBD1. The V gene end was trimmed by 6 bases and the J gene end by 1 base; junction bases not matched to a gene: 13. Germline assignment: CDR1 SGHAT and CDR2 FQNNGV. CDR3 length equals 17 residues. For the CDR3, the DNA is TGTGCCAGCAGATTAACGTGGCAGGGGGCGGCGAACACTGAAGCTTTCTTT. Encoded protein: CASRLTWQGAANTEAFF.

V is TRBV2 and J is TRBJ2-7; 9 nucleotides line up with TRBD1. After removal of 1 base from V and 4 bases from J, the junction contained 8 bases not matched to a gene. Germline CDR1 and CDR2: SNHLY and FYNNEI. The CDR3 totals 16 residues. CDR3 sequence reads: CASSEGPGTGIYEQYF. DNA for the CDR3: TGTGCCAGCAGTGAAGGACCCGGGACAGGGATATACGAGCAGTACTTC.

V gene TRBV15 combines with J gene TRBJ1-4, with D possibly being TRBD1 (6 bases). The V and J ends lost 0 bases and 3 bases respectively, with 8 bases between them. Germline V lookup: CDR1 LNHNV, CDR2 YYDKDF (reference sequence). The CDR3 contains 15 residues. The CDR3: CATSREWTANEKLFF. For the CDR3, the DNA is TGTGCCACCAGCAGAGAGTGGACAGCTAATGAAAAACTGTTTTTT.

The chain recombines TRBV7-8 with TRBJ2-2, with TRBD2 matching over 15 bases. J gave up 6 bases and V 8 bases, and 7 bases lay outside the gene matches. Germline V gives CDR1 SGHVS, CDR2 FQNEAQ. The CDR3 extends over 16 amino acids. The chain's CDR3 is CASSGLAGGLSGELFF. Here the CDR3 DNA reads TGTGCCAGCTCTGGACTAGCGGGAGGGTTGTCCGGGGAGCTGTTTTTT. The full variable domain, with the rest looked up from reference TRBV7-8 and TRBJ2-2, is GAGVSQSPRYKVAKRGQDVALRCDPISGHVSLFWYQQALGQGPEFLTYFQNEAQLDKSGLPSDRFFAERPEGSVSTLKIQRTQQEDSAVYLCASSGLAGGLSGELFFGEGSRLTVL.

As regards this clone: Compared with germline, one end of the junction differs, possibly owing to a read error. This chain connects TRBV9 to TRBJ1-6, with TRBD1 matching over 7 bases. CDR3 size: 14 residues. CDR1 SGDLS and CDR2 YYNGEE come from the germline V gene. The chain's CDR3 is CASRVDRVNSPLHF. The DNA of the CDR3 is TGTGCCAGCAGAGTAGACAGGGTCAATTCACCCCTCCACTTT. Full variable domain (outside the CDR3, taken from reference TRBV9 and TRBJ1-6): DSGVTQTPKHLITATGQRVTLRCSPRSGDLSVYWYQQSLDQGLQFLIQYYNGEERAKGNILERFSAQQFPDLHSELNLSSLELGDSALYFCASRVDRVNSPLHFGNGTRLTVT.

V usage is TRBV11-2 and J usage is TRBJ2-3, with D maybe TRBD1 (6 bases). CDR1 is SGHAT and CDR2 is FQNNGV in the germline V gene. The V gene lost 1 base and the J gene lost 6 bases, with 11 bases spanning the gap. CDR3 length equals 14 residues. For the CDR3, the DNA is TGTGCCAGCAGCTTAGGGCAGGGGATTGATACGCAGTATTTT. This encodes CASSLGQGIDTQYF.

The V call is TRBV28, the J call TRBJ2-4; TRBD2 agrees at 7 bases. J lost 8 bases, V lost 6 bases, and 10 bases had no gene match. The V gene's germline CDR1 is MDHEN and CDR2 SYDVKM. The CDR3 runs to 14 residues. The CDR3 coding sequence is TGTGCCAGCAGCCCCCGGGCGGGGGTGGACATTCAGTACTTC. This gives the protein CASSPRAGVDIQYF.

The chain is built from TRBV24-1 and TRBJ1-2, with 7 bases lining up with TRBD1. V trimming: 4 bases; J trimming: 2 bases; junction bases outside the gene matches: 6. This CDR3 contains 15 residues. Germline V gives CDR1 KGHDR, CDR2 SFDVKD. CDR3 in amino acids: CATSDPGTANYGYTF. DNA of the CDR3: TGTGCCACCAGTGACCCAGGGACAGCCAACTATGGCTACACCTTC.

This chain connects TRBV4-2 to TRBJ2-5; no clear D. The CDR3 length is 16 residues. Trimming took 0 bases from V and 1 from J, leaving 12 bases between them. Germline lookup yields CDR1 LGHNA and CDR2 YNFKEQ. CDR3 sequence reads: CASSQDGRPRQETQYF. The CDR3 nucleotides read TGTGCCAGCAGCCAAGATGGCAGGCCCCGCCAAGAGACCCAGTACTTC.

This clone was recorded once. J is TRBJ2-1 and V is TRBV20-1; 11 bases match TRBD2. The CDR3 extends over 15 amino acids. V lost 3 bases, J lost 6 bases, and 7 bases stayed unmatched. The germline CDR1 and CDR2 sequences are DFQATT and SNEGSKA (reference sequence). The CDR3, as DNA: TGCAGTGCTAGTAGCGGGAGGGCCGGACGCAATGAGCAGTTCTTC. Its translation: CSASSGRAGRNEQFF.

V and J are TRBV11-3 and TRBJ2-7, with 10 bases fitting TRBD2. The germline V gene encodes CDR1 SGHNT and CDR2 YENEEA. J gave up 5 bases and V 5 bases, and 9 bases lay outside the gene matches. There are 15 residues in the CDR3. CDR3 nucleotide sequence: TGTGCCAGCAGCCCCAGCGGGAGGGCCCTGGACGAGCAGTACTTC. Translated, it gives CASSPSGRALDEQYF.

This clone was found once. The V gene is TRBV7-9, the J gene TRBJ2-6, with TRBD1 matching 9 bases. The length of the CDR3 is 18 residues. The germline V gene encodes CDR1 SEHNR and CDR2 FQNEAQ (reference sequence). V gave up 7 bases and J gave up 2 bases; unmatched junction bases: 12. CDR3 sequence: CASTVKDRGLPGANVLTF. The CDR3 bases are TGTGCCAGCACGGTGAAGGACAGGGGTCTTCCTGGGGCCAACGTCCTGACTTTC.

This clone was seen a few times. The V and J genes are TRBV5-4 and TRBJ2-6, with D perhaps matching TRBD1 (5 bases). The CDR3 has 15 amino acids. Trimming took off 4 bases at V and 1 base at J, with 9 bases between the two ends. The germline gives CDR1 SGHNT, CDR2 YYREEE (reference sequence). DNA of the CDR3: TGTGCCAGCAGCGCTCCAGGGTCTGGGGCCAACGTCCTGACTTTC. This gives the protein CASSAPGSGANVLTF. The full variable domain, rest sourced from reference TRBV5-4 and TRBJ2-6, is ETGVTQSPTHLIKTRGQQVTLRCSSQSGHNTVSWYQQALGQGPQFIFQYYREEENGRGNFPPRFSGLQFPNYSSELNVNALELDDSALYLCASSAPGSGANVLTFGAGSRLTVL.

The chain recombines TRBV5-4 with TRBJ2-7; D may be TRBD2 (5 bases). V lost 0 bases and J 2 bases, leaving 15 bases between the germline ends. Germline V lookup: CDR1 SGHNT, CDR2 YYREEE (reference sequence). The CDR3 runs 16 residues. The CDR3 loop is CASSLDEEALAYEQYF. DNA for the CDR3: TGTGCCAGCAGCTTGGATGAGGAGGCACTGGCCTACGAGCAGTACTTC.

V usage is TRBV23-1 and J usage is TRBJ1-1; weak D call: TRBD1 (5 bases). TRBV23-1 is filed as an ORF, its function uncertain. V was pared by 2 bases and J by 4 bases, with 17 bases between. This CDR3 contains 16 residues. CDR3 amino acids: CASSQHGWGRVTEAFF. The CDR3 bases are TGCGCCAGCAGTCAACACGGCTGGGGGAGGGTCACTGAAGCTTTCTTT.

The J gene is TRBJ2-7, the V gene TRBV28, with 8 bases that match TRBD1. The germline gives CDR1 MDHEN, CDR2 SYDVKM. The CDR3 is 13 residues long. After removal of 6 bases from V and 7 bases from J, the junction contained 8 bases not matched to a gene. CDR3 sequence: CASSWTGLGEQYF. In nucleotides, the CDR3 is TGTGCCAGCAGCTGGACAGGGTTGGGGGAGCAGTACTTC.

The chain employs TRBV6-2 or TRBV6-3 and TRBJ2-2; D perhaps matches TRBD1 (6 bases). The CDR3 totals 14 residues. The germline gives CDR1 MNHEY, CDR2 SVGEGT. With 1 base removed from V and 5 bases from J, the gap between germline ends came to 8 bases. CDR3 in DNA: TGTGCCAGCAGTTACTTGAGGGGGACCGGGGAGCTGTTTTTT. This translates into CASSYLRGTGELFF.

The CDR3 sequence: CAAARDGYTF. Written as DNA, the CDR3 is TGTGCCGCTGCGAGGGATGGCTACACCTTC. V usage is TRBV7-9 and J usage is TRBJ1-2; D not resolved. V lost 11 bases to trimming and J lost 6 bases, with 10 bases between them. The CDR3 has 10 amino acids. Germline V CDR1 and CDR2: SEHNR, FQNEAQ (reference sequence).

For the CDR3, the DNA is TGTGCCAGCAGTTACCCTAGGGCAGGGTTCTATGGCTACACCTTC. Amino acids: CASSYPRAGFYGYTF. This rearrangement joins TRBV6-5 to TRBJ1-2, with a tentative D call TRBD1 (5 bases). The germline V gene encodes CDR1 MNHEY and CDR2 SVGAGI. This CDR3 spans 15 amino acids. Trimming cost V 2 bases and J 4 bases, with 14 bases left between them.

V and J are TRBV7-6 and TRBJ2-3, with 10 bases lining up with TRBD1. This CDR3 is built from 16 residues. V shed 5 bases and J 9 bases; nucleotides not matched to a gene: 14. Germline-derived CDR1 and CDR2 are SGHVS and FNYEAQ. CDR3 sequence: CASSRRATGTGVTQYF. The CDR3 DNA sequence: TGTGCCAGCAGCCGCAGGGCTACCGGGACAGGGGTCACGCAGTATTTT.

CDR3 DNA: TGTGCCAGCATCCCGGACAGGGGGCGAGTAGAGCAGTACTTC. Translating gives CASIPDRGRVEQYF. The chain links TRBV6-2 or TRBV6-3 to TRBJ2-7; 11 bases agree with TRBD1. This CDR3 comprises 14 residues. V dropped 7 bases and J dropped 7; count of bases not matched to a gene: 9. Germline loops: CDR1 MNHEY, CDR2 SVGEGT.

The chain is built from TRBV28 and TRBJ1-1; the D is unclear. Germline V gives CDR1 MDHEN, CDR2 SYDVKM. V was trimmed by 5 bases and J by 1 base, leaving 17 bases between them. The length of the CDR3 is 16 residues. The CDR3 region is CASSSSGSLGNTEAFF. The CDR3 coding sequence is TGTGCCAGCAGTAGTTCGGGATCCCTGGGGAACACTGAAGCTTTCTTT.

The J gene is TRBJ1-5, the V gene TRBV2, with D possibly TRBD1 on 6 matching bases. This CDR3 spans 13 amino acids. The V gene's germline CDR1 is SNHLY and CDR2 FYNNEI. The V end lost 7 bases, the J end lost 7 bases, and 14 bases lay between the germline ends. The CDR3 nucleotides read TGTGCCAGCACAGGGGAGGGAGGCCAGCCCCAGCATTTT. This translates into CASTGEGGQPQHF.

The rearrangement links TRBV5-6 to TRBJ2-1, with a possible D match to TRBD2 (6 bases). The CDR3 has 16 amino acids. Trimming shortened V by 2 bases and J by 6 bases, and 18 bases separated the two germline ends. Germline V gene data show CDR1 as SGHDT and CDR2 as YYEEEE. The CDR3 loop reads CASSFLAAITGNEQFF. CDR3 coding DNA: TGTGCCAGCAGCTTCTTAGCGGCCATAACGGGCAATGAGCAGTTCTTC. Based on the CDR3 plus reference TRBV5-6 and TRBJ2-1, the full variable domain is DAGVTQSPTHLIKTRGQQVTLRCSPKSGHDTVSWYQQALGQGPQFIFQYYEEEERQRGNFPDRFSGHQFPNYSSELNVNALLLGDSALYLCASSFLAAITGNEQFFGPGTRLTVL.

In its sample, this clone was seen a few times. This rearrangement joins TRBV18 to TRBJ1-1; D unclear. Trimming removed 4 bases at V and 4 bases at J, with 16 bases between. In germline, CDR1 is KGHSH, CDR2 LQKENI. The CDR3 extends over 15 amino acids. The CDR3 spells CASSQRAGSRTEAFF. CDR3 nucleotides: TGTGCCAGCTCACAACGGGCGGGGTCCCGCACTGAAGCTTTCTTT. Together with reference TRBV18 and TRBJ1-1, the CDR3 gives the full variable domain: NAGVMQNPRHLVRRRGQEARLRCSPMKGHSHVYWYRQLPEEGLKFMVYLQKENIIDESGMPKERFSAEFPKEGPSILRIQQVVRGDSAAYFCASSQRAGSRTEAFFGQGTRLTVV.

This chain joins TRBV5-1 and TRBJ2-1; 13 nucleotides align to TRBD2. With 0 bases clipped from V and 8 bases from J, the junction kept 5 bases outside the gene matches. Germline V gene sequence: CDR1 SGHRS, CDR2 YFSETQ. This CDR3 comprises 16 residues. The CDR3 DNA sequence: TGCGCCAGCAGCTTGGTCCGGACTAGCGGGAGCGATGAGCAGTTCTTC. Translation gives CASSLVRTSGSDEQFF. Full variable domain (outside the CDR3, taken from reference TRBV5-1 and TRBJ2-1): KAGVTQTPRYLIKTRGQQVTLSCSPISGHRSVSWYQQTPGQGLQFLFEYFSETQRNKGNFPGRFSGRQFSNSRSEMNVSTLELGDSALYLCASSLVRTSGSDEQFFGPGTRLTVL.

This chain joins TRBV28 and TRBJ2-6, with D possibly matching TRBD1 (6 bases). Germline loops: CDR1 MDHEN, CDR2 SYDVKM. This CDR3 has 14 amino acids. The germline V and J ends were trimmed by 8 bases and 1 base, with 9 bases remaining between them. CDR3 sequence (DNA): TGTGCCAGCGCAGGGGTTTCTGGGGCCAACGTCCTGACTTTC. Amino acid sequence: CASAGVSGANVLTF.

This clone came up a few times. The chain recombines TRBV6-2 or TRBV6-3 with TRBJ1-1; D possibly corresponds to TRBD1 (6 bases). Looked up from germline, CDR1 is MNHEY and CDR2 is SVGEGT. The V end was cut by 6 bases, the J end by 2 bases, with 22 bases between. The CDR3 runs 17 residues. The CDR3 bases are TGTGCCAGCAGCTCCCTCTCTCTGCGGACAGCCAACACTGAAGCTTTCTTT. Protein: CASSSLSLRTANTEAFF.

To note about this clone: One end of the junction varies from germline; a read error may be responsible. The chain carries TRBV5-1 and TRBJ1-1; 7 nucleotides match TRBD1. The CDR3 runs 15 residues. Germline CDR1 SGHRS, CDR2 YFSETQ. The CDR3 DNA is TGCGCCAGCAGCTACGAACAGGGGTTGAAAACTGAAGCTTTCTTT. It is translated as CASSYEQGLKTEAFF.

CDR3 nucleotide sequence: TGTGCCAGCAGCTCCCGGGACAGGGGGCTGGAGACCCAGTACTTC. It encodes CASSSRDRGLETQYF. This chain connects TRBV13 to TRBJ2-5; 12 bases fit TRBD1. Germline CDR1 and CDR2: PRHDT and FYEKMQ (reference sequence). There are 15 residues in the CDR3. The ends lost 4 bases at V and 5 bases at J; junction bases unmatched: 5. Together with reference TRBV13 and TRBJ2-5, the CDR3 gives the full variable domain: AAGVIQSPRHLIKEKRETATLKCYPIPRHDTVYWYQQGPGQDPQFLISFYEKMQSDKGSIPDRFSAQQFSDYHSELNMSSLELGDSALYFCASSSRDRGLETQYFGPGTRLLVL.

V gene TRBV6-5 combines with J gene TRBJ2-7; D unresolved. This CDR3 contains 14 residues. Trimming removed 6 bases from V and 2 bases from J, with 14 bases in between. Germline CDR1 and CDR2: MNHEY and SVGAGI. CDR3 coding DNA: TGTGCCAGCAGCCCCTTCTATGGGCCCTACGAGCAGTACTTC. It specifies CASSPFYGPYEQYF.

The chain has TRBV28 and TRBJ1-1; D gene unclear. CDR3 length equals 13 residues. The V and J ends lost 5 bases and 7 bases respectively, with 14 bases between them. Germline V gene sequence: CDR1 MDHEN, CDR2 SYDVKM. The CDR3 region is CASSGNPNGEAFF. DNA for the CDR3: TGTGCCAGCAGTGGCAACCCGAATGGTGAAGCTTTCTTT.